The sequence of this TCR beta chain was determined in a study of control samples from healthy donors and cancer patients. Per germline, CDR1 PRHDT and CDR2 FYEKMQ (reference sequence). V was cut by 5 bases and J by 6 bases, with 16 bases left in between. The CDR3 extends over 14 amino acids. Data came from immunoSEQ multiplex PCR; TCRdb stores just in-frame clones and leaves some out. Of over 150,000 clones in the sample, 80% to 95% were seen once. Sequencing used blood. The origin of this receptor is a woman aged 35 to 49 in good health. The rearrangement uses TRBV13 and TRBJ1-2, with D perhaps TRBD1 (5 bases). CDR3 protein: CASSPGQGEHGYTF. The CDR3 region has the DNA TGTGCCAGCAGCCCCGGTCAGGGTGAGCATGGCTACACCTTC.